Below, 3 T cell receptor beta chains from the same sample are listed, as sequenced in a study of blood T cell repertoires in COVID-19. Sequenced by immunoSEQ multiplex PCR; TCRdb stores in-frame clones only, minus some. The data hold fewer than 200,000 clones, with about 83% observed a single time. The sequencing sample was made of peripheral blood. Receptors originate from a woman in her seventies with COVID-19, enrolled during active disease.

The chain joins TRBV4-2 to TRBJ1-2, with no clear D. This CDR3 has 14 residues. With 0 bases removed from V and 4 bases from J, the gap between germline ends came to 9 bases. Per the germline V gene, CDR1 is LGHNA and CDR2 is YNFKEQ. In DNA, the CDR3 is TGTGCCAGCAGCCAAGAGGGCAGTGGCTATGGCTACACCTTC. This encodes CASSQEGSGYGYTF.

V usage is TRBV19 and J usage is TRBJ2-4, with TRBD2 identical over 8 bases. With V trimmed by 3 bases and J by 0 bases, 10 bases remained unmatched. Germline V CDR1 and CDR2: LNHDA, SQIVND (reference sequence). The CDR3 sequence is 18 residues long. CDR3 nucleotides: TGTGCCAGTAGTATTGTCACTAGCGGAACCCTAGCCAAAAACATTCAGTACTTC. This encodes CASSIVTSGTLAKNIQYF.

The rearrangement links TRBV24-1 to TRBJ2-7, with TRBD1 identical over 9 bases. V lost 3 bases to trimming and J lost 4 bases; unmatched junction nucleotides: 6. The CDR3 contains 15 residues. Germline CDR1 is KGHDR and CDR2 is SFDVKD. The CDR3 sequence is CATSDPGTGRYEQYF. As DNA, the CDR3 is TGTGCCACCAGTGATCCCGGGACAGGGCGTTACGAGCAGTACTTC.